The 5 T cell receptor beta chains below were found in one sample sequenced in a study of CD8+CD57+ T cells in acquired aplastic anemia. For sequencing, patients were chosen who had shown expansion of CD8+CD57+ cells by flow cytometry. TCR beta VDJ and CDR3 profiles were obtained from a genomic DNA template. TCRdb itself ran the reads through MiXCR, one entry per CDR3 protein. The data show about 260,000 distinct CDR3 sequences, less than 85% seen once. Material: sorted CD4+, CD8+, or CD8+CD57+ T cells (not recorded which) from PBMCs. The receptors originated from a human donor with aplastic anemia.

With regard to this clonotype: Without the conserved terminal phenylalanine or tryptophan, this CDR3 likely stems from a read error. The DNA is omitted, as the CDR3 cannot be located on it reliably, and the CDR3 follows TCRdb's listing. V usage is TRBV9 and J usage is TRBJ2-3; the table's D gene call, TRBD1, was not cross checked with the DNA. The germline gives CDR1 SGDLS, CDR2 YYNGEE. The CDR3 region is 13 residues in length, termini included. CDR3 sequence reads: CASRQPGDTQYFV.

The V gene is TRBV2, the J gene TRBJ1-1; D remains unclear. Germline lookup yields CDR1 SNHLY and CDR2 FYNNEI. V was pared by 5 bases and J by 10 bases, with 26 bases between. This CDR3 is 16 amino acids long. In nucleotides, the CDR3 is TGTGCCAGCAGTCCCACGGCGGGCGTTGAGCAGTTCTTAGCTTTCTTT. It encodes CASSPTAGVEQFLAFF. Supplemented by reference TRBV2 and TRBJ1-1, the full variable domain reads EPEVTQTPSHQVTQMGQEVILRCVPISNHLYFYWYRQILGQKVEFLVSFYNNEISEKSEIFDDQFSVERPDGSNFTLKIRSTKLEDSAMYFCASSPTAGVEQFLAFFGQGTRLTVV.

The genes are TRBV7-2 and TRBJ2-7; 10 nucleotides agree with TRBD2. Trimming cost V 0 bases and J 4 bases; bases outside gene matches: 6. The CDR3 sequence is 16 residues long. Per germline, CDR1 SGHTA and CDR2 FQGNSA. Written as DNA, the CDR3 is TGTGCCAGCAGCTTAGCGTCCAGCGGGGGGGGATACGAGCAGTACTTC. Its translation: CASSLASSGGGYEQYF.

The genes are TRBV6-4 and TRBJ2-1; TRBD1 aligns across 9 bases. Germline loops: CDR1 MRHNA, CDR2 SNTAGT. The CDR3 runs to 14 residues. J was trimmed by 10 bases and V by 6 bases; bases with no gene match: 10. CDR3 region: CASRPGQGRLEQFF. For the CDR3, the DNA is TGTGCCAGCAGGCCGGGACAGGGACGATTGGAGCAGTTCTTC.

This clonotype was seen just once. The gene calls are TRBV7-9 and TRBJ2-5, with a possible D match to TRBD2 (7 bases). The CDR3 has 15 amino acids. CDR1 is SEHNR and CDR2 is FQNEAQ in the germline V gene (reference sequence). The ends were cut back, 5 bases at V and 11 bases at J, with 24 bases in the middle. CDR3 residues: CASSQRGANGEAQYF. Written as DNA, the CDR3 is TGTGCCAGCAGCCAACGGGGGGCCAACGGAGAGGCTCAGTACTTC.